This passage covers 27 T cell receptor beta chains from one sample sequenced in a study of spatial heterogeneity in lung cancer. Via MiXCR, TCRdb re-called the 5' RACE reads, giving one row per CDR3 protein. The top ten clones hold roughly 13% of a sample with around 26,000 distinct CDR3 sequences, about 7% of them seen once. Noted time point: sample taken at primary tumor resection. The sample was PBMCs, taken at surgery. The receptors were gathered from a male donor with early-stage non-small cell lung cancer.

The rearrangement links TRBV12-3 or TRBV12-4 to TRBJ2-2, with TRBD1 matching over 10 bases. There are 15 residues in the CDR3. V lost 3 bases to trimming and J lost 7 bases; unmatched junction nucleotides: 5. In DNA, the CDR3 is TGTGCCAGCAGTTTTCGGGACAGGGGAGTCGGGGAGCTGTTTTTT. As protein: CASSFRDRGVGELFF.

This clonotype occurred a few times. The chain combines TRBV18 with TRBJ1-4; D is undetermined. Germline CDR1 and CDR2: KGHSH and LQKENI. This CDR3 region has 14 residues. Trimming removed 0 bases from V and 8 bases from J, with 10 bases in between. CDR3 region: CASSPPEDREKLFF. The CDR3 nucleotides are TGTGCCAGCTCACCACCGGAGGATAGGGAAAAACTGTTTTTT.

This clonotype has ten or more counts. The chain recombines TRBV11-2 with TRBJ1-1; tentatively, D is TRBD1 (5 bases). Looked up from germline, CDR1 is SGHAT and CDR2 is FQNNGV. Trimming took 1 base from V and 4 from J, leaving 16 bases between them. The CDR3 contains 16 residues. The CDR3 spells CASSLVREVLITEAFF. DNA for the CDR3: TGTGCCAGCAGCTTAGTCAGGGAAGTCCTCATCACTGAAGCTTTCTTT.

The rearrangement joins TRBV9 to TRBJ2-5, with 11 positions matching TRBD2. Germline V CDR1 and CDR2: SGDLS, YYNGEE. The CDR3 contains 17 residues. The junction had 11 bases not matched to a gene; V was cut back by 3 bases and J by 4 bases. The CDR3 here is CASSGPGTSGRGETQYF. CDR3 in DNA: TGTGCCAGCAGCGGACCCGGTACTAGCGGGAGAGGAGAGACCCAGTACTTC. Drawing the rest from reference TRBV9 and TRBJ2-5, the complete variable domain is DSGVTQTPKHLITATGQRVTLRCSPRSGDLSVYWYQQSLDQGLQFLIQYYNGEERAKGNILERFSAQQFPDLHSELNLSSLELGDSALYFCASSGPGTSGRGETQYFGPGTRLLVL.

This clonotype was detected many times. This chain uses TRBV20-1 with TRBJ1-2; no definite D call. The CDR3 length is 13 residues. From germline, CDR1 is DFQATT and CDR2 SNEGSKA (reference sequence). The V gene lost 3 bases and the J gene lost 4 bases, with 12 bases spanning the gap. The CDR3 reads CSASKGRSYGYTF. CDR3 DNA: TGCAGTGCTAGTAAAGGGAGATCCTATGGCTACACCTTC.

There are many counts of this clonotype. V usage is TRBV28 and J usage is TRBJ2-2; maybe TRBD1 (6 bases). CDR3 length equals 16 residues. CDR1 MDHEN and CDR2 SYDVKM come from the germline V gene. V was trimmed by 3 bases and J by 4 bases, leaving 15 bases between them. CDR3 DNA: TGTGCCAGCAGTTTGAATCAACAGGGAGTCACCGGGGAGCTGTTTTTT. It yields the protein CASSLNQQGVTGELFF.

This clonotype was recorded many times. V and J are TRBV28 and TRBJ1-1; no clear D gene. V dropped 4 bases and J dropped 11 bases, with 11 bases sitting between them. The CDR3 runs to 11 residues. Germline assignment: CDR1 MDHEN and CDR2 SYDVKM. DNA for the CDR3: TGTGCCAGCAGTTCCCTCTCGGGTGCTTTCTTT. This codes for CASSSLSGAFF.

In its sample, this clonotype was seen a few times. A much larger clone differs from this one at a single base, so this may be a read error. CDR3 sequence: CASTRWDNSPLHF. In DNA form, the CDR3 reads TGTGCCAGCACTAGGTGGGATAATTCACCCCTCCACTTT. This chain uses TRBV28 with TRBJ1-6; no reliable D call. This CDR3 has 13 residues. Germline values: CDR1 MDHEN, CDR2 SYDVKM. Trimming pared 7 bases from V and 5 bases from J, leaving 9 bases between.

There are many counts of this clonotype. This chain uses TRBV14 with TRBJ1-4; maybe TRBD1 (6 bases). The length of the CDR3 is 16 residues. V lost 4 bases, J lost 6 bases, and 18 bases lay in between. Germline V gene sequence: CDR1 SGHDN, CDR2 FVKESK. The chain's CDR3 is CASSPYARGGDEKLFF. The DNA for the CDR3 is TGTGCCAGCAGCCCTTACGCCAGGGGAGGGGATGAAAAACTGTTTTTT.

This clonotype was picked up a small number of times. The J gene is TRBJ2-1, the V gene TRBV12-5, with TRBD2 matching 13 bases. V dropped 2 bases and J dropped 8; count of bases not matched to a gene: 12. Germline-derived CDR1 and CDR2 are LGHNT and FRNRAP. The CDR3 is 18 amino acids. Written as DNA, the CDR3 is TGTGCTAGTGGTTTGCCGTCGCAGACTAGCGGGAGGATCGATGAGCAGTTCTTC. The encoded protein is CASGLPSQTSGRIDEQFF.

In its sample, this clonotype was seen many times. The chain links TRBV19 to TRBJ2-1; 8 bases align to TRBD1. The CDR3 loop spans 14 amino acids. The germline V gene encodes CDR1 LNHDA and CDR2 SQIVND (reference sequence). V lost 8 bases to trimming and J lost 1 base; unmatched junction nucleotides: 4. For the CDR3, the DNA is TGTGCCAGTCTCGACAGGGGATCCTACAATGAGCAGTTCTTC. Its protein product is CASLDRGSYNEQFF.

This clonotype has at least ten counts. The rearrangement links TRBV7-2 to TRBJ2-5, with 7 bases fitting TRBD2. The CDR3 runs 16 residues. With 5 bases clipped from V and 5 bases from J, the junction kept 14 bases outside the gene matches. Germline assignment: CDR1 SGHTA and CDR2 FQGNSA. The CDR3: CASSPNGGLVVETQYF. The CDR3 DNA is TGTGCCAGCAGCCCCAACGGAGGACTAGTGGTCGAGACCCAGTACTTC.

About this clonotype itself: Just one base apart from a much larger clone, this may be a read error. The V gene is TRBV15, the J gene TRBJ1-1, with D possibly matching TRBD1 (5 bases). This CDR3 comprises 14 residues. Germline-derived CDR1 and CDR2 are LNHNV and YYDKDF (reference sequence). CDR3 sequence: CATRWGGLNIEAFF. As DNA, the CDR3 is TGTGCCACCAGGTGGGGGGGTTTGAACATTGAAGCTTTCTTT.

This clonotype was recorded many times. The chain uses TRBV28 and TRBJ1-5; D remains ambiguous. Germline values: CDR1 MDHEN, CDR2 SYDVKM. Deletions cut 8 bases from V and 0 bases from J, with 8 bases between. CDR3 size: 13 residues. CDR3 coding DNA: TGTGCCAGCGGGGTTTATAGCAATCAGCCCCAGCATTTT. It specifies CASGVYSNQPQHF.

The CDR3 DNA reads as TGTGCCAGCTCACCAGGGCTTACCTACGAGCAGTACGTC. It codes for CASSPGLTYEQYV. This rearrangement joins TRBV18 to TRBJ2-7; D is ambiguous. This CDR3 has 13 amino acids. The germline gives CDR1 KGHSH, CDR2 LQKENI. V was trimmed by 2 bases and J by 2 bases, leaving 7 bases between them.

This clonotype appeared many times. The V and J genes are TRBV10-3 and TRBJ1-2; D not certain. CDR3 length: 9 residues. Trimming stripped 10 bases from V and 4 bases from J, with 4 bases between. CDR1 is ENHRY, CDR2 SYGVKD, per germline. CDR3 nucleotides: TGTGCCACCGGCTATGGCTACACCTTC. Amino acid sequence: CATGYGYTF.

The V call is TRBV12-3 or TRBV12-4, the J call TRBJ2-3; D is possibly TRBD2 (6 bases). V was cut by 3 bases and J by 1 base, with 11 bases left in between. CDR3 size: 15 residues. CDR3 nucleotides: TGTGCCAGCAGTTTGGAGGGGTCTGGCACAGATACGCAGTATTTT. It specifies CASSLEGSGTDTQYF.

This rearrangement joins TRBV20-1 to TRBJ2-4, with 7 bases matching TRBD1. Germline-derived CDR1 and CDR2 are DFQATT and SNEGSKA (reference sequence). The CDR3 length is 13 residues. Germline trimming cut 6 bases from V and 4 bases from J; bases unmatched to any gene: 6. The CDR3 DNA sequence: TGCAGTGCAGCGGACAGGTTGAAAAACATTCAGTACTTC. It translates to CSAADRLKNIQYF.

This clonotype was counted at least ten times. V usage is TRBV12-5 and J usage is TRBJ2-2; D uncertain. V lost 0 bases, J lost 4 bases, and 6 bases lay in between. This CDR3 has 14 residues. CDR1 and CDR2 (germline): LGHNT, FRNRAP. CDR3: CASGLVPSTGELFF. CDR3 coding DNA: TGTGCTAGTGGTTTGGTACCGTCCACCGGGGAGCTGTTTTTT.

This clonotype was observed many times. This rearrangement joins TRBV5-1 to TRBJ1-2; 7 positions match TRBD1. The CDR3 runs 15 residues. The germline V gene encodes CDR1 SGHRS and CDR2 YFSETQ. V gave up 3 bases and J gave up 5 bases; unmatched junction bases: 10. CDR3 amino acids: CASSSSGTELYGYTF. Written as DNA, the CDR3 is TGCGCCAGCAGCTCTTCCGGGACAGAGCTATATGGCTACACCTTC. Drawing the rest from reference TRBV5-1 and TRBJ1-2, the complete variable domain is KAGVTQTPRYLIKTRGQQVTLSCSPISGHRSVSWYQQTPGQGLQFLFEYFSETQRNKGNFPGRFSGRQFSNSRSEMNVSTLELGDSALYLCASSSSGTELYGYTFGSGTRLTVV.

This clonotype showed up many times. The chain uses TRBV4-1 and TRBJ2-7; 8 bases map to TRBD2. The germline V gene encodes CDR1 MGHRA and CDR2 YSYEKL. The CDR3 spans 17 residues. The V gene end was trimmed by 7 bases and the J gene end by 4 bases; junction bases not matched to a gene: 18. CDR3 amino acids: CASTPILRREGRYEQYF. The CDR3 DNA reads as TGCGCCAGCACCCCAATCCTGAGACGGGAGGGCCGGTACGAGCAGTACTTC.

This clonotype was detected only a few times. J is TRBJ2-1 and V is TRBV9; D gene ambiguous. Trimming pared 2 bases from V and 0 bases from J, leaving 9 bases between. The CDR3 spans 15 residues. Per the germline V gene, CDR1 is SGDLS and CDR2 is YYNGEE. The DNA of the CDR3 is TGTGCCAGCAGCGTGGGCGGAAACTCCTACAATGAGCAGTTCTTC. Translating it yields CASSVGGNSYNEQFF.

This clonotype was detected only a few times. This may arise from a read error, as a much more abundant clone is one base away. The V and J genes are TRBV28 and TRBJ1-2; unclear D gene. The CDR3 runs to 12 residues. Per the germline V gene, CDR1 is MDHEN and CDR2 is SYDVKM. The ends were cut back, 11 bases at V and 4 bases at J, with 14 bases in the middle. CDR3 sequence reads: CAGFYLFYGYTF. The CDR3 coding sequence is TGTGCCGGCTTCTACCTCTTCTATGGCTACACCTTC.

This clonotype was seen ten or more times. This chain joins TRBV2 and TRBJ2-5; possibly TRBD2 for D (6 bases). Germline CDR1 SNHLY, CDR2 FYNNEI. This CDR3 is built from 13 residues. Trimming shortened V by 6 bases and J by 2 bases, and 10 bases separated the two germline ends. CDR3 DNA: TGTGCCAGCAGACGGGGGAGACAAGAGACCCAGTACTTC. Protein sequence: CASRRGRQETQYF.

The chain employs TRBV6-1 and TRBJ2-7; D gene unclear. Germline V gene lookup returns CDR1 MNHNS and CDR2 SASEGT. The germline V and J ends were trimmed by 2 bases and 1 base, with 12 bases remaining between them. This CDR3 comprises 15 residues. CDR3: CASSESRHLSYEQYF. CDR3 coding DNA: TGTGCCAGCAGTGAATCGCGACACCTATCCTACGAGCAGTACTTC.

This clonotype showed up many times. The chain combines TRBV28 with TRBJ1-2; 12 bases line up with TRBD1. The V gene's germline CDR1 is MDHEN and CDR2 SYDVKM. V shed 7 bases, J shed 8 bases, and the junction held 11 bases outside the gene matches. The CDR3 is 15 amino acids. CDR3: CASIIQGQGAKGYTF. The CDR3 DNA is TGTGCCAGCATCATCCAGGGACAGGGGGCTAAAGGCTACACCTTC.

The table lists this clonotype with a few counts. DNA for the CDR3: TGTGCCAGCAGCTTGGGGCCCTCTGGAAACACCATATATTTT. Protein product: CASSLGPSGNTIYF. The rearrangement joins TRBV11-2 to TRBJ1-3; a possible D gene is TRBD1 (5 bases). Per the germline V gene, CDR1 is SGHAT and CDR2 is FQNNGV. The CDR3 length is 14 residues. Trimming stripped 3 bases from V and 0 bases from J, with 6 bases between.